This paragraph reports one TCR beta chain. No cognate antigen has been identified for it. For each CD8+ T cell subset, flow sorting was done in triplicate, and about 300,000 cells per subset went directly into RLT lysis buffer. To exclude memory contaminants, naive CD8+ T cells were stringently defined as CD45RO-CCR7+CD27+CD95-. Peripheral blood mononuclear cells were isolated from buffy coats using standard density gradient centrifugation. A FACSAria III was used to flow-sort naive CD8+ T cells into CXCR3-negative and CXCR3-positive populations. An RNeasy Mini Kit was used to extract total RNA from the sorted cells. This sample is part of a study of CXCR3-negative and CXCR3-positive naive CD8 T cells (dated by TCRdb to between 2018 and 2021). Regarding the study in general: Approximately 140 million TRB reads were obtained in total, roughly 1.5 +/- 0.3 million reads per library. The diversity and physicochemical repertoire analyses included more than nine donors pooled from two independent experiments. Naive subsets from a handful of donors and memory cells from 3 donors were included in the TRBV-TRBJ cluster analysis.

Paper-wide results and their limitations: Naive CXCR3-negative and CXCR3-positive cells from the same donor showed similar TRBV-TRBJ usage, whereas memory cells showed distinct patterns. Both naive subsets had comparably high repertoire diversity, while memory CD8+ T cells had much lower repertoire diversity. TRB CDR3s from CXCR3-positive naive cells showed higher hydrophobicity (lower Kidera factor 4), lower energy, and higher strength and volume indices than CXCR3-negative naive cells. Because surface CD5, which is linked to self-reactivity in mice, was comparable between the naive subsets, TCR interaction strength was also inferred from TRB CDR3 physicochemical properties. CXCR3 expression partially decreased after cryopreservation, so most assays used freshly isolated PBMCs.

These reads were obtained on a NextSeq 550. The Human TCR Profiling Kit (MiLaboratory) was used to make UMI-labeled 5' RACE TRB cDNA libraries. The full amount of extracted RNA was used for cDNA synthesis, and the full amount of resulting cDNA was used for PCR amplification. Libraries were prepared in parallel with an identical number of PCR cycles. As for how the authors treated the data: With a minimum of two reads required per UMI, MIGEC and MiXCR pulled out about 50,000 +/- 10,000 unique UMI-labeled TRB cDNA molecules from each library. An average of approximately 40,000 +/- 10,000 functional in-frame TRB CDR3 nucleotide clonotypes without stop codons was found per library. After each sample was downsampled to 5000 UMI-labeled TRB molecules, VDJtools was used to calculate diversity metrics such as normalized Shannon-Wiener and Chao1. For the central five CDR3 residues, VDJtools calculated physicochemical properties weighted by clonotype size, namely interaction energy, strength, volume and Kidera factor 4. The reads, reprocessed by TCRdb, yield one row per CDR3 protein sequence and no DNA. The V and J calls and clone size come from TCRdb's table, not from the authors' own analysis. The record for this sample contains 50,000 to 60,000 distinct CDR3 sequences. The ten largest clones capture around 0.58% of the sample.

From cysteine to phenylalanine, the CDR3 is 14 amino acids long. Only the protein is available. According to the germline V gene, CDR1 reads SQVTM and CDR2 reads ANQGSEA. Sequencing was carried out using naive CXCR3+ CD8+ T cells from blood. The label giving this sample's cell subset or site can be read as: CD45RO-CCR7+CD27+CD95- naive CD8+ T cells expressing CXCR3 (TNR3+). The chain is assembled from TRBV29-1 and TRBJ2-2. The receptor was derived from a human donor in good health. Some clones in this sample may be carry-over from other donors' samples. Here the CDR3 is given as CSVYKSTHAGELFF.